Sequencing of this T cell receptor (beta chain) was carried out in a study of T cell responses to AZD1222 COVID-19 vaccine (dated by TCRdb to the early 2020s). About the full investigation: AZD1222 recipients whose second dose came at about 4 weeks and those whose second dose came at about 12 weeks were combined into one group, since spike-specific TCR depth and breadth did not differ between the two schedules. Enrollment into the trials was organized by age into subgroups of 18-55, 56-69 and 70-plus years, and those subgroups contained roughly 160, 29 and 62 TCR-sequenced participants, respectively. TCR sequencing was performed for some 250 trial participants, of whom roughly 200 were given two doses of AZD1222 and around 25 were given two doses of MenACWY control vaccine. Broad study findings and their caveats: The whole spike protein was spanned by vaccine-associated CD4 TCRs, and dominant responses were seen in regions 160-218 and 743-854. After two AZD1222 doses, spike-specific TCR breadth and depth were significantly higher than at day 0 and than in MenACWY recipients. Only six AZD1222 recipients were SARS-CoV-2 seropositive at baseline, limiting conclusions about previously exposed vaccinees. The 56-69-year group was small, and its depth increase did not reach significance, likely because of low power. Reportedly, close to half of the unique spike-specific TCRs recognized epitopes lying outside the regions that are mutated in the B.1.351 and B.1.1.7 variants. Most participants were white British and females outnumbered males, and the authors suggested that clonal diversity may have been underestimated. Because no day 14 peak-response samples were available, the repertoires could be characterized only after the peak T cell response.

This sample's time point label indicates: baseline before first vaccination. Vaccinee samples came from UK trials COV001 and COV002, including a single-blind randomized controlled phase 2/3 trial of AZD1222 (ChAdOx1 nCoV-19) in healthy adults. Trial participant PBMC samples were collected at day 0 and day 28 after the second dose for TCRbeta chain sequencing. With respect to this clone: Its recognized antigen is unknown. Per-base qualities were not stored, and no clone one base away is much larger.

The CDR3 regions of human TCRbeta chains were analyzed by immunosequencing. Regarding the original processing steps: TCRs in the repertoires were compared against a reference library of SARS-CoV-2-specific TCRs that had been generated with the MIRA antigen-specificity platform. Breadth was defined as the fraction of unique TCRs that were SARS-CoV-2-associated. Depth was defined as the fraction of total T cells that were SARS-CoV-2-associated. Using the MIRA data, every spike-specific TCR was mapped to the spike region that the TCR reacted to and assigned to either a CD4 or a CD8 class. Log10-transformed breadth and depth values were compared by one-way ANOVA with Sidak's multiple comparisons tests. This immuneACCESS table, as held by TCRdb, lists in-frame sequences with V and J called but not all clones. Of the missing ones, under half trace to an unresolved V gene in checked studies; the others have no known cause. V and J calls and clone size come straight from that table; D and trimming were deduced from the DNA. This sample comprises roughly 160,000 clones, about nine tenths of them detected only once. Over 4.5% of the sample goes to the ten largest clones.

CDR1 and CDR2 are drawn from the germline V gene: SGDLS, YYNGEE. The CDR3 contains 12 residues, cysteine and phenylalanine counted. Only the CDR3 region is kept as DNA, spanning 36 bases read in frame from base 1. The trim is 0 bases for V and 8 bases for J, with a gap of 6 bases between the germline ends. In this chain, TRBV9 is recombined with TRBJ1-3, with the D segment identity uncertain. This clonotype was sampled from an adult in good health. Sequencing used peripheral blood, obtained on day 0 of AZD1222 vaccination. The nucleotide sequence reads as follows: TGTGCCAGCAGCGTAGGGGCGGACACCATATATTTT. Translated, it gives CASSVGADTIYF.